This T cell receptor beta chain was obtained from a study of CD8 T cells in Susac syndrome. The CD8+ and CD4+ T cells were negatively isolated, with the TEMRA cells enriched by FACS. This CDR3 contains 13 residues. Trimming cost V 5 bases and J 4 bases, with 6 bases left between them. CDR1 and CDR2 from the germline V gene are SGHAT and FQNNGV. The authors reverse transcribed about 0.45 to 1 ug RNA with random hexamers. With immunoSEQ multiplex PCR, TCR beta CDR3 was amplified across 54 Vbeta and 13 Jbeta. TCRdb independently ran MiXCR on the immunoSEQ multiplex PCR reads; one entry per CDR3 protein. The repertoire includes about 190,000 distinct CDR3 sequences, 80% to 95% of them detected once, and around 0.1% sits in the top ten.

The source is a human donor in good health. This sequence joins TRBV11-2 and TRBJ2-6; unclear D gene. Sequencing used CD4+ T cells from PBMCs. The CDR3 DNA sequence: TGTGCCAGCAGCCCGAGGGGGGCCAACGTCCTGACTTTC. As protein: CASSPRGANVLTF.